This T cell receptor (beta chain) was obtained from a study of blood T cell repertoires in COVID-19. Authors' analysis steps: Nucleated cell counts were estimated from reference gene primer amplification. Using immunoSEQ multiplex PCR, the repertoire was profiled, and TCRdb retains in-frame clones only, with some absent. That table gives V, J and clone size, and the DNA gave D and trimming. The table includes a few hundred thousand clones, roughly 85% detected once. The CDR3 runs 19 residues. The chain is built from TRBV21-1 and TRBJ2-5; TRBD2 is the table's D call, not checked against the DNA. TRBV21-1 is a known pseudogene. Specimen: peripheral blood. The receptor's source is a woman under 30 with acute or convalescent COVID-19. CDR3 sequence reads: CASSKAGTSGRANQETQYF. The CDR3 nucleotides read TGTGCCAGCAGCAAAGCGGGGACTAGCGGGAGGGCCAATCAAGAGACCCAGTACTTC.